This TCR beta chain was retrieved from a study of blood T cell repertoires in COVID-19. Study details: PBMCs, B-cell-depleted T cells, or T cells provided the cDNA or gDNA that made up the material.

Study processing details: Amplification of reference gene primers provided the estimated nucleated cell counts. This table comes from immunoSEQ multiplex PCR, and its TCRdb copy is limited to in-frame clones, with some not included. The DNA gave D and trimming, while V, J and clone size come from that table. The data hold roughly 140,000 clones, with roughly 90% observed a single time. The CDR3 totals 15 residues. Germline V gene lookup returns CDR1 LGHNA and CDR2 YSLEER. Trimming removed 0 bases at V and 3 bases at J, with 10 bases between. V is TRBV4-3 and J is TRBJ2-3; tentative D call: TRBD1 (6 bases). The sequenced material came from peripheral blood. The sequence was obtained from a woman aged 55-69 years with active or convalescent COVID-19. CDR3 sequence: CASSQDPRGTDTQYF. CDR3 DNA: TGCGCCAGCAGCCAAGATCCGAGGGGGACAGATACGCAGTATTTT.